This entry features one T cell receptor beta chain sequence. This clone was seen once. The antigen it binds to is not known. Base qualities are not at hand, and no much larger clone is one base apart. The CDR3 runs 14 amino acids, cysteine and phenylalanine included. The CDR3 DNA has 42 bases and is translated from base 1. The germline V gene yields SNHLY for CDR1 and FYNNEI for CDR2. Unmatched junction bases come to 2, with V trimmed by 4 bases and J by 0 bases. The data belong to a study of T cell changes during pregnancy in multiple sclerosis (dated by TCRdb to the late 2010s). With respect to the entire study: In women with multiple sclerosis, the researchers looked at how the T cell repertoire shifted as pregnancy progressed.

The protocol used for the library was the immunoSEQ multiplex PCR assay. TCRdb holds this immuneACCESS table with in-frame rearrangements only. Some clones are missing; in checked studies, unresolved V genes explain under half, and the rest has no known cause. This sample comprises around 65,000 clones, around 92% of them detected only once. About 2.9% of the sample is in the top ten clones. This sequence originates from a female donor in good health, enrolled as a control in a pregnancy study. The sequence is built from TRBV2 and TRBJ1-1, and 7 junction bases match TRBD1. Sequenced here: peripheral blood, sampled in the second trimester of pregnancy. Here is the DNA: TGTGCCAGCAGTGGACAGGGCTTGAACACTGAAGCTTTCTTT. This codes for CASSGQGLNTEAFF.